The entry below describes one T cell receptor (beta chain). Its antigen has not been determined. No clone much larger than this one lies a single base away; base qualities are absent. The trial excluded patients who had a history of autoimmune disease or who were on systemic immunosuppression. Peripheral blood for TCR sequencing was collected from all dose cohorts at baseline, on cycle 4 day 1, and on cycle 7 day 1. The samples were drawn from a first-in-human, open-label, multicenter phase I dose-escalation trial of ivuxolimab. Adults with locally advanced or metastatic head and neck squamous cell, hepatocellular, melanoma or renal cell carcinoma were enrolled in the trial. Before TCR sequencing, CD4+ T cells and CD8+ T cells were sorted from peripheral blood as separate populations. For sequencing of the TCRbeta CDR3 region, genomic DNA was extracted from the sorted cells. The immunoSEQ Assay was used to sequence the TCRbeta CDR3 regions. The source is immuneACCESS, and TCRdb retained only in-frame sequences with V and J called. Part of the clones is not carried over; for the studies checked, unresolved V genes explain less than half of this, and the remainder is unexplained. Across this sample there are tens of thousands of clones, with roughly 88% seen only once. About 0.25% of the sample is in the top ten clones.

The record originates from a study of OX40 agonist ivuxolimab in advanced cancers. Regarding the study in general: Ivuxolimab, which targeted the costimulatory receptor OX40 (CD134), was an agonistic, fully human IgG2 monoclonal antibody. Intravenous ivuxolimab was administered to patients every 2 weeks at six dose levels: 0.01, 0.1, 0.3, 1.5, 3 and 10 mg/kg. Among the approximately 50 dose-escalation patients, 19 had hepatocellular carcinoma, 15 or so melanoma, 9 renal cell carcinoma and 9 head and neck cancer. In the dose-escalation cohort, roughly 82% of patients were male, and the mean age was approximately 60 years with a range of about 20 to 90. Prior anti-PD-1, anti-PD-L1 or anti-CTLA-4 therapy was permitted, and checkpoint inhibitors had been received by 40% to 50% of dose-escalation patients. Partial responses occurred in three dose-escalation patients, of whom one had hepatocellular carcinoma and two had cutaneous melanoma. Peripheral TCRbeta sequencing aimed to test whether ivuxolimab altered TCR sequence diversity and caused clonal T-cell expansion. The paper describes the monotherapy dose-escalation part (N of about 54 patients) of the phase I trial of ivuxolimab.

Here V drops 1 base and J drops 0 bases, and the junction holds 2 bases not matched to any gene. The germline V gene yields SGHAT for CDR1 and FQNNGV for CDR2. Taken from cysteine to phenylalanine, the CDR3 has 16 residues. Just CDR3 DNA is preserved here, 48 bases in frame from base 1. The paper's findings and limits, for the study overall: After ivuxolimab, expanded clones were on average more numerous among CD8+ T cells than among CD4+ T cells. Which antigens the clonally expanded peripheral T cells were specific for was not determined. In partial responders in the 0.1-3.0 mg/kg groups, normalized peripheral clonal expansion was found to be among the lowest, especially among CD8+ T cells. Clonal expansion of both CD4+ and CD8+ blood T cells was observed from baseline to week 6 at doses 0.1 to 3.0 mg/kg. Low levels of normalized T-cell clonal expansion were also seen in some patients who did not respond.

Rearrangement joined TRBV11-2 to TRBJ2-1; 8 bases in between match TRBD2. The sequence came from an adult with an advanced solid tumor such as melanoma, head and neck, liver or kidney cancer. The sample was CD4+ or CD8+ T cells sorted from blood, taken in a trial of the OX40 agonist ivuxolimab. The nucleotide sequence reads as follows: TGTGCCAGCAGCTTAGCGGGAGGGAGCTCCTACAATGAGCAGTTCTTC. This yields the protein CASSLAGGSSYNEQFF. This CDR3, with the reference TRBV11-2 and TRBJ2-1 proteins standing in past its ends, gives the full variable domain EAGVAQSPRYKIIEKRQSVAFWCNPISGHATLYWYQQILGQGPKLLIQFQNNGVVDDSQLPKDRFSAERLKGVDSTLKIQPAKLEDSAVYLCASSLAGGSSYNEQFFGPGTRLTVL.